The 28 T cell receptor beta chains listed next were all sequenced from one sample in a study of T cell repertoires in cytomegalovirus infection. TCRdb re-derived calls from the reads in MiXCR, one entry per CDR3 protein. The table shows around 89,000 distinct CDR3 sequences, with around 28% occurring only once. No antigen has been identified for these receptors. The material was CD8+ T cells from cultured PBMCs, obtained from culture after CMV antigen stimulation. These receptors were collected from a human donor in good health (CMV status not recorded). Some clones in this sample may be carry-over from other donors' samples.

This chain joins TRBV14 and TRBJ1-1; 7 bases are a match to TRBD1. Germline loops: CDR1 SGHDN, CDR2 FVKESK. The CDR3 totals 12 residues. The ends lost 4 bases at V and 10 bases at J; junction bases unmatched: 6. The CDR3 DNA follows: TGTGCCAGCAGCCCCTCAGGGGGGGGAGCTTTCTTT. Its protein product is CASSPSGGGAFF. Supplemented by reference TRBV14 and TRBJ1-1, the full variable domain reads EAGVTQFPSHSVIEKGQTVTLRCDPISGHDNLYWYRRVMGKEIKFLLHFVKESKQDESGMPNNRFLAERTGGTYSTLKVQPAELEDSGVYFCASSPSGGGAFFGQGTRLTVV.

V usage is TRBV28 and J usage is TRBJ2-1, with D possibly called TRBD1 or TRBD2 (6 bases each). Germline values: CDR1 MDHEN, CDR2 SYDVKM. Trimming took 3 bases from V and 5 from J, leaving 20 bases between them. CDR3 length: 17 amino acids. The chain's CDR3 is CASSFTSRGPWDNEQFF. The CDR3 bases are TGTGCCAGCAGTTTCACCTCTCGGGGGCCGTGGGACAATGAGCAGTTCTTC.

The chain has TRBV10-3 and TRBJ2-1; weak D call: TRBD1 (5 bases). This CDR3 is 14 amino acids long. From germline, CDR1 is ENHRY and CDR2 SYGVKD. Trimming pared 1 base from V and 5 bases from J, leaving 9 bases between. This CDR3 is CAISEYPTDNEQFF. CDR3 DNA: TGTGCCATCAGTGAGTATCCGACAGACAATGAGCAGTTCTTC.

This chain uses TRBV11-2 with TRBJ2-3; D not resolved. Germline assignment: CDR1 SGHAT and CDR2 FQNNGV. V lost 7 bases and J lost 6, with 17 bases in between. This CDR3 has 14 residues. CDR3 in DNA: TGTGCCAGCAACCCTTCGTATAGCAGGGATACGCAGTATTTT. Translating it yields CASNPSYSRDTQYF.

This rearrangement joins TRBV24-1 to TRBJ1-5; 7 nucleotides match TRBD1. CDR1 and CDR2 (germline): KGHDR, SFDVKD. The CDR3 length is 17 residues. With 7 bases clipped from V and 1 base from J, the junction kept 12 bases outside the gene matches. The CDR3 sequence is CATSDATGTYSNQPQHF. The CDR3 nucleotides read TGTGCCACCAGCGACGCGACAGGGACCTACAGCAATCAGCCCCAGCATTTT.

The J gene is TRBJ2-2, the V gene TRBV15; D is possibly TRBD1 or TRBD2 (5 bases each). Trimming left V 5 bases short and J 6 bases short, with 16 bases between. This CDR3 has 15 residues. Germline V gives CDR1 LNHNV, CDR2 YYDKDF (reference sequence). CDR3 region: CATSESWGTPGELFF. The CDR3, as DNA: TGTGCCACCAGCGAGAGTTGGGGGACCCCCGGGGAGCTGTTTTTT.

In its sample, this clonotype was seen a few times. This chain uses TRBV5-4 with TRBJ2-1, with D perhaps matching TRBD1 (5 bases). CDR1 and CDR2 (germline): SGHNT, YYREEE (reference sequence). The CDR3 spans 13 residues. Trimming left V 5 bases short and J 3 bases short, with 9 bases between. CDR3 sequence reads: CASRHDSYNEQFF. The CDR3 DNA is TGTGCCAGCAGACATGACAGCTACAATGAGCAGTTCTTC.

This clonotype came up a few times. The chain's CDR3 is CASRMGGRETQYF. For the CDR3, the DNA is TGTGCCAGCAGAATGGGGGGGCGGGAGACCCAGTACTTC. V gene TRBV6-5 combines with J gene TRBJ2-5; possible D gene TRBD2, 7 bases. V gave up 6 bases and J gave up 5 bases, with 13 bases separating them. The germline gives CDR1 MNHEY, CDR2 SVGAGI. This CDR3 contains 13 residues.

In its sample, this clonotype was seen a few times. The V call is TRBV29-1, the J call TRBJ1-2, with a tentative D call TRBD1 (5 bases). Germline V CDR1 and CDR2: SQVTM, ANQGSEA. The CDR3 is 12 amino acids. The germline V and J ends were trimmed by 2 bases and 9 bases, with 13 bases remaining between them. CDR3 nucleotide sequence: TGCAGCGTTGAAAGGGGAGTAGATCGCTACACCTTC. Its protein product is CSVERGVDRYTF.

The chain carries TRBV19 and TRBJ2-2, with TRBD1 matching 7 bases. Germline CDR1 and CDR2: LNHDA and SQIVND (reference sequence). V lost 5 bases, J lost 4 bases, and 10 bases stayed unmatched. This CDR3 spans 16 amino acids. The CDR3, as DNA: TGTGCCAGTAGTGCACAGACAGGGCCGAGCACCGGGGAGCTGTTTTTT. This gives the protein CASSAQTGPSTGELFF.

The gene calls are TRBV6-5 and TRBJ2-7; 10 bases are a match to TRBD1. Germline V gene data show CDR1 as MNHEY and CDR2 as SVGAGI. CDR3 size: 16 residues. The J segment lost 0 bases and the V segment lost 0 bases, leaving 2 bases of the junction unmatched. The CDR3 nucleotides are TGTGCCAGCAGTTACTCGGGGACAGGGGACTCCTACGAGCAGTACTTC. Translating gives CASSYSGTGDSYEQYF.

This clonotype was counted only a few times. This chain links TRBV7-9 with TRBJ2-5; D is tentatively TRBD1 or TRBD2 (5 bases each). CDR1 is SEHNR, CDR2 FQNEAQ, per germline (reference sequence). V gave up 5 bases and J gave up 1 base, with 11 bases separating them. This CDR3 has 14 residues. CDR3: CASSPWDPQETQYF. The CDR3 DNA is TGTGCCAGCAGCCCATGGGACCCCCAAGAGACCCAGTACTTC.

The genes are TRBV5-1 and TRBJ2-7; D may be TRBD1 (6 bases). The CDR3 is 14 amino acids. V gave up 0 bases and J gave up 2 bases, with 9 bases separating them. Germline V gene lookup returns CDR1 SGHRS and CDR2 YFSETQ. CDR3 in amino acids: CASSLGGHTYEQYF. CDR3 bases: TGCGCCAGCAGCTTGGGGGGACACACCTACGAGCAGTACTTC. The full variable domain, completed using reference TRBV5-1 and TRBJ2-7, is KAGVTQTPRYLIKTRGQQVTLSCSPISGHRSVSWYQQTPGQGLQFLFEYFSETQRNKGNFPGRFSGRQFSNSRSEMNVSTLELGDSALYLCASSLGGHTYEQYFGPGTRLTVT.

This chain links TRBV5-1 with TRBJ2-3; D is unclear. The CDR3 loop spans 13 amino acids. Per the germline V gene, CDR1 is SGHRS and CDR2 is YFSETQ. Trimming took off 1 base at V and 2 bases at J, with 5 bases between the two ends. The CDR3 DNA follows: TGCGCCAGCAGCTTGATTTACACAGATACGCAGTATTTT. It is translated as CASSLIYTDTQYF.

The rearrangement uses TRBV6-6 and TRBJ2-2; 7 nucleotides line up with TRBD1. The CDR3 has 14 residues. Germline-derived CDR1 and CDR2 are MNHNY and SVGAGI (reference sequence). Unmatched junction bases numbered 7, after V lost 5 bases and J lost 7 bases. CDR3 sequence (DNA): TGTGCCAGCAGTGGCACAGGGGTTCTCGGGGAGCTGTTTTTT. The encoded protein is CASSGTGVLGELFF.

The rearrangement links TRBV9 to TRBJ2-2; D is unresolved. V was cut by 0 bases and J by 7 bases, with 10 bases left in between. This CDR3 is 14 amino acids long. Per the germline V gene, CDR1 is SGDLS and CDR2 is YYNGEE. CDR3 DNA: TGTGCCAGCAGCGTAGACAATGGAATCGGGGAGCTGTTTTTT. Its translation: CASSVDNGIGELFF.

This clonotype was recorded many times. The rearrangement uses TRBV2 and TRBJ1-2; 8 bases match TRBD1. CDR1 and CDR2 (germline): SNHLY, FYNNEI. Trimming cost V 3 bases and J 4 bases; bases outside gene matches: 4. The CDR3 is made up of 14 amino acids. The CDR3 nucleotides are TGTGCCAGCAGTGACAGGGGGCAGTCCTATGGCTACACCTTC. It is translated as CASSDRGQSYGYTF.

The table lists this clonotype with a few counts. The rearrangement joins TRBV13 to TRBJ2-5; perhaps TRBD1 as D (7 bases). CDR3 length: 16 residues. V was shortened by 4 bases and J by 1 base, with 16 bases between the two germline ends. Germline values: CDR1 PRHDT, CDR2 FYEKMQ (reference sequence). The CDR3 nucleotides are TGTGCCAGCAGCTCCCGGACAGGAGGGATCCAAGAGACCCAGTACTTC. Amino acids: CASSSRTGGIQETQYF.

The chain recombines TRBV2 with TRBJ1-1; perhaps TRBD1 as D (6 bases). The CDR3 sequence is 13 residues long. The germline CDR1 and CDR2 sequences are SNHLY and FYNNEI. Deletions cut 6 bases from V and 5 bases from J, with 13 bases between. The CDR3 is CASRTGYMTEAFF. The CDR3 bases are TGTGCCAGCAGAACAGGGTACATGACTGAAGCTTTCTTT.

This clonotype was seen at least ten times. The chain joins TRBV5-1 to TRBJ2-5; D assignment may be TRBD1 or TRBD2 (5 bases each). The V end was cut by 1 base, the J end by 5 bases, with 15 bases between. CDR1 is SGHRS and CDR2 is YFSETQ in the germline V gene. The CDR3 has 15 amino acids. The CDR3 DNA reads TGCGCCAGCAGCTTGTTTTTAGGGGACCGGGAGACCCAGTACTTC. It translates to CASSLFLGDRETQYF.

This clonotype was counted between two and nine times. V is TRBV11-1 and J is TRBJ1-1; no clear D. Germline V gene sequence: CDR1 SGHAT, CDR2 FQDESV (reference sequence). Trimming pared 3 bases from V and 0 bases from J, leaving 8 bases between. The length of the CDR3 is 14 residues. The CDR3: CASSFSAMNTEAFF. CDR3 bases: TGTGCCAGCAGCTTTTCGGCCATGAACACTGAAGCTTTCTTT.

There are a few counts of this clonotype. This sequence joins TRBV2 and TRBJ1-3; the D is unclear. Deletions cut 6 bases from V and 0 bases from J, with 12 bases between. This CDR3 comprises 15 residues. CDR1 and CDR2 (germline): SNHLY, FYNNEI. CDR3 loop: CASRLGILSGNTIYF. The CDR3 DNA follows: TGTGCCAGCAGATTGGGCATACTCTCTGGAAACACCATATATTTT. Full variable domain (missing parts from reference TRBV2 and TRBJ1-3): EPEVTQTPSHQVTQMGQEVILRCVPISNHLYFYWYRQILGQKVEFLVSFYNNEISEKSEIFDDQFSVERPDGSNFTLKIRSTKLEDSAMYFCASRLGILSGNTIYFGEGSWLTVV.

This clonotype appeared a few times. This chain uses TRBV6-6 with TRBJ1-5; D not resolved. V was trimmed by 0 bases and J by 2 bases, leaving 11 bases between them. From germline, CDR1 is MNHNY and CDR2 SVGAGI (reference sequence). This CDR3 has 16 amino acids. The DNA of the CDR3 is TGTGCCAGCAGTTACTCGATTGGAGAACGCAATCAGCCCCAGCATTTT. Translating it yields CASSYSIGERNQPQHF.

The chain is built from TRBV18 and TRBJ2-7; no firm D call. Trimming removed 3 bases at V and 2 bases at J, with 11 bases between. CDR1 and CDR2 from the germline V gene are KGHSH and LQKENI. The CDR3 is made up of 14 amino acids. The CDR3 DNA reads TGTGCCAGCTCACCCTCGGGCAGCACCTACGAGCAGTACTTC. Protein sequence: CASSPSGSTYEQYF.

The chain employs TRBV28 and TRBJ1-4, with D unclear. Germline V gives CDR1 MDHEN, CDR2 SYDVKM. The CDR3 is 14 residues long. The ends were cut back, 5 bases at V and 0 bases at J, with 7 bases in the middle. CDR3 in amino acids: CASSPGTTNEKLFF. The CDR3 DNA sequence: TGTGCCAGCAGTCCGGGTACAACTAATGAAAAACTGTTTTTT.

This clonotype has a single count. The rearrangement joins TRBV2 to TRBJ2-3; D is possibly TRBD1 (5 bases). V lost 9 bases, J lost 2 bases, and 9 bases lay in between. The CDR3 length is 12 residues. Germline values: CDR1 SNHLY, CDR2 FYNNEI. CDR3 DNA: TGTGCCAGTGAGGACAACACAGATACGCAGTATTTT. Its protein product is CASEDNTDTQYF.

The CDR3 nucleotides read TGTGCCAGCAGAGGGACAGGGGATCCCTATGGCTACACCTTC. Amino acid sequence: CASRGTGDPYGYTF. The V gene is TRBV12-3 or TRBV12-4, the J gene TRBJ1-2; TRBD1 aligns across 10 bases. V trimming: 6 bases; J trimming: 4 bases; junction bases outside the gene matches: 5. The CDR3 consists of 14 residues.

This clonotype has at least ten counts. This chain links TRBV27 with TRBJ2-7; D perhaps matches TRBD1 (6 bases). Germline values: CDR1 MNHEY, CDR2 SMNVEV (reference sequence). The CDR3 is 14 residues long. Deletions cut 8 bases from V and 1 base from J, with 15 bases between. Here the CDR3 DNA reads TGTGCCAGCGCCAGGGCAGGGGTATCCTACGAGCAGTACTTC. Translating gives CASARAGVSYEQYF.